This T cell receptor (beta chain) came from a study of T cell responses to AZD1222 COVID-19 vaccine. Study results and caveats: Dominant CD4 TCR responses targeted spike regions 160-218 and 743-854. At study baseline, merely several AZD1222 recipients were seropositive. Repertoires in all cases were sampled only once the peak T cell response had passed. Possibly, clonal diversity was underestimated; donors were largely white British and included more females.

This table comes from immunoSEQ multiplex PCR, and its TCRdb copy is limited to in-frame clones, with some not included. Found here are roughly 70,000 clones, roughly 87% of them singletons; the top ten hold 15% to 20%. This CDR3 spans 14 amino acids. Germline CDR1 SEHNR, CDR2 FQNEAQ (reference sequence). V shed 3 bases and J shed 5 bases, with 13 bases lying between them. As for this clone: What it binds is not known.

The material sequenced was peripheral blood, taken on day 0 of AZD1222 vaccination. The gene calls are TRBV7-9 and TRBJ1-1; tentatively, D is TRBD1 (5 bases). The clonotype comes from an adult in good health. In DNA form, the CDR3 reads TGTGCCAGCAGCTTTCAGGGAGAGAGGACTGAAGCTTTCTTT. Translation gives CASSFQGERTEAFF.